Presented here are 30 T cell receptor beta chains from one specimen sequenced in a study of breast tumors, draining lymph nodes, adjacent tissues (dated by TCRdb to the mid-2010s). The lymph node samples were taken from the axillary draining lymph nodes of breast cancer patients. Library preparation was by multiplex PCR. Instrument on record: Illumina HiSeq 2000. TCRdb took the public reads, trimmed them with fastp at Q25, ran MiXCR for clone calling and kept in-frame beta chains. Here each entry gathers all rows of one CDR3 protein and keeps the most common genes and DNA. This sample gives roughly 110,000 distinct CDR3 sequences in total; 30% of them show up just once. The top ten constitute less than 6% of the sample. Sequencing input: axillary lymph node tissue. All receptors come from a female donor with breast cancer. Some clones in this sample may be carry-over from other donors' samples.

The chain couples TRBV28 to TRBJ2-5, with 12 bases lining up with TRBD1. The CDR3 is 18 residues long. V lost 3 bases to trimming and J lost 5 bases; unmatched junction nucleotides: 13. Germline values: CDR1 MDHEN, CDR2 SYDVKM. CDR3 region: CASSLGVEGQGAQETQYF. CDR3 in DNA: TGTGCCAGCAGTTTGGGGGTCGAGGGACAGGGGGCCCAGGAGACCCAGTACTTC.

This clonotype has a count of ten or more. The rearrangement links TRBV7-9 to TRBJ2-4; D remains ambiguous. The V gene lost 3 bases and the J gene lost 1 base, with 4 bases spanning the gap. The V gene's germline CDR1 is SEHNR and CDR2 FQNEAQ (reference sequence). This CDR3 has 13 residues. The chain's CDR3 is CASSFSAKNIQYF. The DNA of the CDR3 is TGTGCCAGCAGCTTTTCGGCCAAAAACATTCAGTACTTC.

This chain joins TRBV24-1 and TRBJ1-2, with D maybe TRBD1 (6 bases). CDR3 length: 12 residues. Germline V lookup: CDR1 KGHDR, CDR2 SFDVKD. Trimming cost V 10 bases and J 12 bases, with 20 bases left between them. The CDR3 nucleotides are TGTGCCACTTCGCGGGGGGCGCGGGACCACACCTTC. This encodes CATSRGARDHTF.

This clonotype was counted ten times or more. This chain connects TRBV6-7 to TRBJ1-5; D remains unclear. TRBV6-7 falls under the ORF class, with uncertain function. V lost 7 bases, J lost 0 bases, and 19 bases lay in between. The length of the CDR3 is 17 residues. CDR3 nucleotide sequence: TGTGCCAGCAACCAGCCGCCCCCGTTATATAGCAATCAGCCCCAGCATTTT. This gives the protein CASNQPPPLYSNQPQHF.

On this clonotype: Being one base from a much bigger clone, this may be a read error. The CDR3 end shows no conserved phenylalanine or tryptophan, and so a read error is likely. The V gene is TRBV5-4, the J gene TRBJ2-7; D gene uncertain. Trimming shortened V by 2 bases and J by 3 bases, and 6 bases separated the two germline ends. This CDR3 spans 12 amino acids. CDR1 and CDR2 from the germline V gene are SGHNT and YYREEE (reference sequence). CDR3 sequence: CASSLEDYEQYL. CDR3 in DNA: TGTGCCAGCAGCTTAGAGGACTACGAGCAGTACCTC.

Worth noting for this clonotype: One junction end does not reproduce the germline sequence, and a read error may be involved. This rearrangement joins TRBV5-1 to TRBJ2-5, with a weak D call TRBD2 (5 bases). CDR3 length: 14 residues. CDR1 is SGHRS and CDR2 is YFSETQ in the germline V gene. The CDR3 here is CASSFSGLQDTQYF. CDR3 sequence (DNA): TGCGCCAGCAGCTTCAGCGGACTCCAAGACACCCAGTACTTC.

This clonotype was found many times. V is TRBV5-5 and J is TRBJ2-7, with D perhaps TRBD1 or TRBD2 (5 bases each). The V gene lost 5 bases and the J gene lost 2 bases, with 17 bases spanning the gap. Per the germline V gene, CDR1 is SGHKS and CDR2 is YYEKEE (reference sequence). The CDR3 length is 15 residues. Here the CDR3 reads CASSSQGSGPYEQYF. The CDR3 DNA follows: TGTGCCAGCAGTTCCCAGGGCAGCGGTCCCTACGAGCAGTACTTC.

This clonotype occurred many times. The chain is built from TRBV6-6 and TRBJ1-5, with 7 bases matching TRBD1. V gave up 6 bases and J gave up 3 bases; unmatched junction bases: 5. This CDR3 contains 14 residues. Germline V gives CDR1 MNHNY, CDR2 SVGAGI (reference sequence). The CDR3 is CASRTGTVNQPQHF. For the CDR3, the DNA is TGTGCCAGCAGAACCGGGACAGTCAATCAGCCCCAGCATTTT.

This rearrangement joins TRBV7-2 to TRBJ2-1; D gene ambiguous. The germline gives CDR1 SGHTA, CDR2 FQGNSA. V was pared by 2 bases and J by 5 bases, with 7 bases between. The CDR3 loop spans 13 amino acids. In DNA form, the CDR3 reads TGTGCCAGCAGCTTAACGGCGGACAATGAGCAGTTCTTC. It translates to CASSLTADNEQFF.

This clonotype was counted ten times or more. The rearrangement joins TRBV7-2 to TRBJ1-5; unclear D gene. Trimming removed 3 bases from V and 9 bases from J, with 9 bases in between. The CDR3 length is 12 residues. Germline lookup yields CDR1 SGHTA and CDR2 FQGNSA. This CDR3 is CASSFSGGPQHF. The CDR3 DNA reads as TGTGCCAGCAGCTTTTCGGGCGGGCCCCAGCATTTT.

This clonotype was seen repeatedly, ten times or more. J is TRBJ2-1 and V is TRBV7-2; a weak D match, TRBD1 (6 bases). Germline CDR1 reads SGHTA; CDR2 reads FQGNSA. The CDR3 spans 12 residues. Trimming took 6 bases from V and 7 from J, leaving 10 bases between them. In DNA form, the CDR3 reads TGTGCCAGCAGTCTGCAGGGGAATGAGCAGTTCTTC. Its translation is CASSLQGNEQFF.

Ten or more counts support this clonotype. This chain links TRBV4-1 with TRBJ2-1; D tentatively reads TRBD1 or TRBD2 (5 bases each). Trimming shortened V by 1 base and J by 8 bases, and 24 bases separated the two germline ends. Germline assignment: CDR1 MGHRA and CDR2 YSYEKL. This CDR3 is 18 amino acids long. The CDR3 reads CASSQAPGTYGDIDEQFF. CDR3 in DNA: TGCGCCAGCAGCCAAGCCCCAGGGACCTACGGAGATATCGATGAGCAGTTCTTC.

The chain links TRBV27 to TRBJ2-3, with 8 positions matching TRBD1. This CDR3 is built from 18 residues. CDR1 and CDR2 (germline): MNHEY, SMNVEV (reference sequence). V was clipped by 3 bases and J by 6 bases; unmatched bases: 17. This CDR3 is CASSFTSRTGMVWDTQYF. In DNA form, the CDR3 reads TGTGCCAGCAGTTTCACAAGCCGGACAGGGATGGTTTGGGATACGCAGTATTTT.

This clonotype was seen ten or more times. The genes are TRBV20-1 and TRBJ2-1; the D gene is possibly TRBD2 (6 bases). Germline CDR1 reads DFQATT; CDR2 reads SNEGSKA (reference sequence). There are 13 residues in the CDR3. Trimming left V 3 bases short and J 6 bases short, with 12 bases between. CDR3 loop: CSARYGGSNEQFF. DNA of the CDR3: TGCAGTGCTAGGTACGGGGGTAGCAATGAGCAGTTCTTC.

As for this clonotype: A read error is possible here, since a much larger clone lies one base away. The V call is TRBV20-1, the J call TRBJ1-1; 7 bases agree with TRBD1. The CDR3 runs to 16 residues. CDR1 is DFQATT, CDR2 SNEGSKA, per germline (reference sequence). V dropped 0 bases and J dropped 4; count of bases not matched to a gene: 11. CDR3 amino acids: CSARDQTGQPSTEAFF. The CDR3 bases are TGCAGTGCTAGAGACCAAACGGGACAGCCGAGCACTGAAGCTTTCTTT.

This clonotype was seen many times. A much bigger clone sits one base away, suggesting this may be a read error. Because the CDR3's place on the DNA is in doubt, the DNA is left out and the CDR3 is given as listed by TCRdb. V gene TRBV9 combines with J gene TRBJ1-2. Germline CDR1 and CDR2: SGDLS and YYNGEE. The length of the CDR3 is 15 amino acids, counting both ends. CDR3 protein: CASSVAHHFGYGSTF.

This clonotype was seen just once. The V gene is TRBV19, the J gene TRBJ2-7, with TRBD1 matching 10 bases. The CDR3 length is 20 residues. CDR1 LNHDA and CDR2 SQIVND come from the germline V gene (reference sequence). After removal of 3 bases from V and 7 bases from J, the junction contained 24 bases not matched to a gene. In DNA, the CDR3 is TGTGCCAGTAGTATTGGGAATGTGGGTCGGACAGGGGGGATTTCCGTGGAGCAGTACTTC. Protein product: CASSIGNVGRTGGISVEQYF.

This clonotype was detected ten times or more. V is TRBV15 and J is TRBJ1-2; D is unclear. The CDR3 covers 13 residues. V shed 4 bases and J shed 5 bases, with 11 bases lying between them. Germline assignment: CDR1 LNHNV and CDR2 YYDKDF (reference sequence). The CDR3 region is CATSKERAYGYTF. As DNA, the CDR3 is TGTGCCACCAGCAAGGAGCGCGCGTATGGCTACACCTTC.

There are many counts of this clonotype. The chain couples TRBV20-1 to TRBJ1-5; 9 nucleotides match TRBD1. Germline CDR1 reads DFQATT; CDR2 reads SNEGSKA (reference sequence). Losses at the gene ends were 6 bases for V and 0 bases for J; bases not matched to a gene: 9. The CDR3 runs to 16 residues. The CDR3 region is CSASGTGLYSNQPQHF. CDR3 DNA: TGCAGTGCCTCCGGGACAGGGCTCTATAGCAATCAGCCCCAGCATTTT.

There are many counts of this clonotype. The chain uses TRBV11-2 and TRBJ2-7; no firm D call. The germline V gene has CDR1 SGHAT and CDR2 FQNNGV. The V and J ends lost 3 bases and 4 bases respectively, with 7 bases between them. The CDR3 covers 12 residues. CDR3 nucleotide sequence: TGTGCCAGCAGCTTCAGCACTTACGAGCAGTACTTC. This encodes CASSFSTYEQYF.

This clonotype was seen at least ten times. This chain uses TRBV5-4 with TRBJ2-5; possibly TRBD2 for D (7 bases). The V end was cut by 1 base, the J end by 3 bases, with 13 bases between. CDR1 is SGHNT and CDR2 is YYREEE in the germline V gene (reference sequence). The length of the CDR3 is 15 residues. CDR3 residues: CASSLWGGAEETQYF. In nucleotides, the CDR3 is TGTGCCAGCAGCTTGTGGGGGGGGGCCGAAGAGACCCAGTACTTC.

This clonotype was recorded many times. The V gene is TRBV15, the J gene TRBJ1-4, with 7 positions matching TRBD1. The CDR3 length is 12 residues. From germline, CDR1 is LNHNV and CDR2 YYDKDF (reference sequence). V shed 4 bases and J 11 bases; nucleotides not matched to a gene: 4. The DNA of the CDR3 is TGTGCCACCAGCATTCCGGGACAGAAACTGTTTTTT. This codes for CATSIPGQKLFF.

The CDR3, as DNA: TGCAGCGTTGGCGGACTGTGGGGAAGAGTTGAGCAGTTCTTC. Protein product: CSVGGLWGRVEQFF. This rearrangement joins TRBV29-1 to TRBJ2-1, with D possibly TRBD2 on 5 matching bases. The germline V gene encodes CDR1 SQVTM and CDR2 ANQGSEA. There are 14 residues in the CDR3. Trimming pared 4 bases from V and 9 bases from J, leaving 19 bases between.

This chain connects TRBV3-1 to TRBJ1-2, with 10 bases aligning to TRBD1. Per germline, CDR1 LGHDT and CDR2 YNNKEL (reference sequence). The CDR3 runs 16 residues. Losses at the gene ends were 6 bases for V and 0 bases for J; bases not matched to a gene: 7. In nucleotides, the CDR3 is TGTGCCAGCAGTAGCAGGGACAGGGGTCCTAACTATGGCTACACCTTC. It codes for CASSSRDRGPNYGYTF. The complete variable domain, with remaining parts taken from reference TRBV3-1 and TRBJ1-2, reads DTAVSQTPKYLVTQMGNDKSIKCEQNLGHDTMYWYKQDSKKFLKIMFSYNNKELIINETVPNRFSPKSPDKAHLNLHINSLELGDSAVYFCASSSRDRGPNYGYTFGSGTRLTVV.

This clonotype was counted many times. This chain links TRBV11-1 with TRBJ2-7; D is uncertain. Looked up from germline, CDR1 is SGHAT and CDR2 is FQDESV (reference sequence). V shed 4 bases and J shed 2 bases, with 3 bases lying between them. The CDR3 consists of 11 residues. The CDR3 DNA reads as TGTGCCAGCAGCTCCGCCTACGAGCAGTACTTC. Translated, it gives CASSSAYEQYF. Full variable domain (outside the CDR3, taken from reference TRBV11-1 and TRBJ2-7): EAEVAQSPRYKITEKSQAVAFWCDPISGHATLYWYRQILGQGPELLVQFQDESVVDDSQLPKDRFSAERLKGVDSTLKIQPAELGDSAMYLCASSSAYEQYFGPGTRLTVT.

As concerns this clonotype: A much larger clone lies a single base off, so this may be a read error. The genes are TRBV5-1 and TRBJ2-5; 9 nucleotides match TRBD1. The CDR3 loop spans 14 amino acids. Looked up from germline, CDR1 is SGHRS and CDR2 is YFSETQ. The V gene end was trimmed by 3 bases and the J gene end by 4 bases; junction bases not matched to a gene: 4. CDR3 bases: TGCGCCAGCAGCTACGGACAGGGGATAGAGACCCAGTACTTC. The encoded protein is CASSYGQGIETQYF.

This clonotype appeared a few times. The chain joins TRBV10-3 to TRBJ1-1; a possible D gene is TRBD1 (5 bases). The CDR3 extends over 11 amino acids. Trimming removed 7 bases at V and 5 bases at J, with 8 bases between. Germline-derived CDR1 and CDR2 are ENHRY and SYGVKD. The CDR3 region is CAITGGTEAFF. CDR3 nucleotides: TGTGCCATCACTGGGGGGACTGAAGCTTTCTTT.

This clonotype occurred many times. This chain joins TRBV6-1 and TRBJ1-2; TRBD1 might be the D (5 bases). Trimming removed 2 bases at V and 3 bases at J, with 19 bases between. Germline V gene sequence: CDR1 MNHNS, CDR2 SASEGT. CDR3 size: 17 residues. The CDR3 here is CASSEKVSREGDYGYTF. CDR3 DNA: TGTGCCAGCAGTGAAAAGGTCTCCAGGGAAGGGGACTATGGCTACACCTTC.

This clonotype occurred many times. The V call is TRBV19, the J call TRBJ1-2; D is undetermined. This CDR3 region has 10 residues. The V gene lost 10 bases and the J gene lost 7 bases, with 10 bases spanning the gap. CDR1 is LNHDA and CDR2 is SQIVND in the germline V gene (reference sequence). The CDR3 here is CATKGGGYTF. CDR3 bases: TGTGCCACCAAGGGAGGTGGCTACACCTTC.

This clonotype was observed at least ten times. V gene TRBV20-1 combines with J gene TRBJ2-4; TRBD1 matches 8 bases. The CDR3 is made up of 14 amino acids. J lost 1 base, V lost 4 bases, and 3 bases had no gene match. CDR1 and CDR2 (germline): DFQATT, SNEGSKA (reference sequence). This chain's CDR3 is CSAKDRVAKNIQYF. The CDR3 DNA follows: TGCAGTGCTAAGGACAGGGTGGCCAAAAACATTCAGTACTTC.